Below are 6 T cell receptor beta chains sequenced from a single sample in a study of T-cell reconstitution after alpha-beta-depleted transplantation in children. Researchers prepared the TCRbeta library using unique molecular identifiers, the study reports. TCRdb used MiXCR to reprocess the PCR reads, holding one entry per CDR3 protein. The repertoire consists of 670,000 or so distinct CDR3 sequences, with less than 15% occurring once and the leading ten covering 0.79%. Material: PBMCs, obtained before TCRalphabeta/CD19-depleted stem cell transplant. Source of these receptors: a girl aged 2-10 years with congenital amegakaryocytic thrombocytopenia, due to receive a stem cell transplant.

The J gene is TRBJ2-2, the V gene TRBV12-3 or TRBV12-4, with D tentatively TRBD1 (8 bases). Trimming took off 6 bases at V and 6 bases at J, with 17 bases between the two ends. The CDR3 spans 15 residues. In DNA form, the CDR3 reads TGTGCCAGCAGCCGTGACAGGGGAGGGTCCGGGGAGCTGTTTTTT. This gives the protein CASSRDRGGSGELFF.

Worth noting for this clonotype: A read error may explain this, as a much larger clone is one base away. CDR3 region: CAAGGGDARFF. For the CDR3, the DNA is TGTGCCGCAGGAGGGGGGGATGCGCGGTTCTTC. This sequence joins TRBV10-3 and TRBJ2-1, with D tentatively TRBD2 (7 bases). Deletions cut 11 bases from V and 15 bases from J, with 20 bases between. The length of the CDR3 is 11 residues. Germline V CDR1 and CDR2: ENHRY, SYGVKD.

This clonotype has just a few counts. This chain connects TRBV20-1 to TRBJ2-1; 14 bases match TRBD2. The germline V gene encodes CDR1 DFQATT and CDR2 SNEGSKA (reference sequence). After removal of 5 bases from V and 4 bases from J, the junction contained 13 bases not matched to a gene. The CDR3 spans 18 residues. As DNA, the CDR3 is TGCAGTGCTCCAGGGGGACTAGCGGGAGTTAAGGGATACAATGAGCAGTTCTTC. Its protein is CSAPGGLAGVKGYNEQFF.

The table lists this clonotype with many counts. V and J are TRBV29-1 and TRBJ1-4; no clear D. This CDR3 has 13 residues. V shed 5 bases and J shed 5 bases, with 12 bases lying between them. CDR1 and CDR2 (germline): SQVTM, ANQGSEA. CDR3 nucleotides: TGCAGCGTTACGACGGCTACAAATGAAAAACTGTTTTTT. It specifies CSVTTATNEKLFF.

This clonotype was detected many times. The J gene is TRBJ2-3, the V gene TRBV7-9, with 11 bases matching TRBD2. CDR3 length: 15 amino acids. V was pared by 6 bases and J by 3 bases, with 5 bases of the junction left unmatched. Germline V gene data show CDR1 as SEHNR and CDR2 as FQNEAQ (reference sequence). The CDR3 sequence: CASSVLAGGTDTQYF. In DNA, the CDR3 is TGTGCCAGCAGTGTCCTAGCGGGAGGTACAGATACGCAGTATTTT. Drawing the rest from reference TRBV7-9 and TRBJ2-3, the complete variable domain is DTGVSQNPRHKITKRGQNVTFRCDPISEHNRLYWYRQTLGQGPEFLTYFQNEAQLEKSRLLSDRFSAERPKGSFSTLEIQRTEQGDSAMYLCASSVLAGGTDTQYFGPGTRLTVL.

This clonotype was seen only a few times. The chain is built from TRBV9 and TRBJ2-1, with TRBD2 identical over 7 bases. J was trimmed by 2 bases and V by 4 bases; bases with no gene match: 6. From germline, CDR1 is SGDLS and CDR2 YYNGEE. The CDR3 sequence is 15 residues long. CDR3 sequence (DNA): TGTGCCAGCAGCACCCTAGCGGAGACCTACAATGAGCAGTTCTTC. It translates to CASSTLAETYNEQFF. Based on the CDR3 plus reference TRBV9 and TRBJ2-1, the full variable domain is DSGVTQTPKHLITATGQRVTLRCSPRSGDLSVYWYQQSLDQGLQFLIQYYNGEERAKGNILERFSAQQFPDLHSELNLSSLELGDSALYFCASSTLAETYNEQFFGPGTRLTVL.